This TCR beta chain appears in the sequencing data of a study of CD8 T cells in ankylosing spondylitis (dated by TCRdb to 2016 to 2017). About the investigation overall: The study set out to find disease-linked TCR variants by profiling T cell receptor beta repertoires in ankylosing spondylitis patients and healthy donors. In total, the full study cohort was made up of some 100 healthy donors and about two dozen ankylosing spondylitis patients. Samples of peripheral blood were taken, and for ankylosing spondylitis patients, synovial fluid was collected as well. Paper-wide results and their limitations: According to the report, matched synovial fluid samples from ankylosing spondylitis patients were significantly enriched for the disease-linked clones. A TCR beta motif made up of fewer than 10 highly homologous amino acid variants appeared to be characteristic of blood from ankylosing spondylitis patients. The disease-linked clones showed a CD8+ phenotype and occurred at relatively low frequencies in peripheral blood. Some of the motif variants had been reported before in the synovial fluid and blood of reactive arthritis patients, a finding that suggests common disease-initiation mechanisms.

A remark on this clonotype: Its antigen specificity is not known. Per-base qualities were not stored, and no clone one base away is much larger.

Sequencing used an Illumina HiSeq 2500. Quantitative 5'-RACE with molecular barcodes was the method used to prepare the TCR beta libraries. In the authors' own workflow: To identify disease-linked TCR variants, a new computational method was used, one built on a probabilistic model of VDJ rearrangement. The public reads were reprocessed in TCRdb via fastp at Q25 and MiXCR, keeping in-frame beta chains. Each entry merges the rows of one CDR3 protein and shows their most common DNA and genes. The V and J calls, along with clone size, are taken from TCRdb and not from the paper's own processing. The sample data list 200,000 to 300,000 distinct CDR3 sequences, and 20% to 30% of these were observed just once. The ten largest clones capture less than 0.75% of the sample. This sequence was found in a male donor with ankylosing spondylitis or in good health (not recorded which). Sequenced: blood, either unsorted or a sorted T cell fraction (not recorded which).

The nucleotide sequence is given as TGTGCCACCAGCAGGGAATGGACTAGCGGGGAAGGGGAGACCCAGTACTTC. Translated, this gives CATSREWTSGEGETQYF. This chain is built from TRBV15 and TRBJ2-5, with TRBD2 matching 12 junction bases. According to the germline V gene (reference sequence), CDR1 reads LNHNV and CDR2 reads YYDKDF. Germline trimming: 3 bases from V, 5 bases from J; junction bases outside gene matches: 10. There are 17 amino acids in the CDR3, from cysteine to phenylalanine inclusive. The kept DNA is CDR3 alone, 51 bases in frame from the first base.